The TCR beta chain under discussion was sequenced for a study of blood T cells in healthy people across ages. Overall study results and limits: Older individuals had lower TCR beta diversity per million T cells (the decline was roughly linear). Donors of long life had a larger count of naive CD4+ cells and greater diversity than aged donors. PBMC samples, being unsorted, prevented any conclusive comparison of naive and antigen-experienced cells.

The table lists this clonotype with many counts. As yet, its antigen is unknown. Per germline, CDR1 LGHDT and CDR2 YNNKEL (reference sequence). CDR3 length: 17 residues. Trimming removed 6 bases from V and 0 bases from J; junction bases left unmatched: 9. Alongside a J-beta primer mix, a sample-barcoded 5' primer served in a second PCR lasting roughly 6 to 11 cycles. A single record per CDR3 protein comes from TCRdb applying MiXCR to the 5' RACE reads. This table holds approximately 810,000 distinct CDR3 sequences, more than 25% found once. J is TRBJ2-1 and V is TRBV3-1; 9 bases agree with TRBD2. The origin of this receptor is a woman older than 75 in good health. Input material: blood. CDR3 in amino acids: CASSRRAGGTSYNEQFF. DNA for the CDR3: TGTGCCAGCAGTCGCCGGGCGGGGGGGACCTCCTACAATGAGCAGTTCTTC.